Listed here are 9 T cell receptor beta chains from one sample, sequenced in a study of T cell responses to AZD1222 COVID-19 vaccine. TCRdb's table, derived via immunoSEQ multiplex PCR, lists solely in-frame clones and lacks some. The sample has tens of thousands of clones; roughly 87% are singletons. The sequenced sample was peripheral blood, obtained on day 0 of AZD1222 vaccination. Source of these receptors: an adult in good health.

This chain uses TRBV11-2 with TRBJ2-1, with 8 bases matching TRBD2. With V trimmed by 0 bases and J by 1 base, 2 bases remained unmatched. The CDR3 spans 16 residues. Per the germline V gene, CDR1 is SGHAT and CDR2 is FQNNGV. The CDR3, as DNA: TGTGCCAGCAGCTTAGACGCGGGAGGTTCCTACAATGAGCAGTTCTTC. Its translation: CASSLDAGGSYNEQFF.

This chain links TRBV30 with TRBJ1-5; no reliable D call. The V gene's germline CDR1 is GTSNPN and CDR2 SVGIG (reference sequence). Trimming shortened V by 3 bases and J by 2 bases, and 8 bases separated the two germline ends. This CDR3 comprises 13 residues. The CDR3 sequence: CAWSIQRNQPQHF. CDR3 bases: TGTGCCTGGAGCATACAGCGCAATCAGCCCCAGCATTTT.

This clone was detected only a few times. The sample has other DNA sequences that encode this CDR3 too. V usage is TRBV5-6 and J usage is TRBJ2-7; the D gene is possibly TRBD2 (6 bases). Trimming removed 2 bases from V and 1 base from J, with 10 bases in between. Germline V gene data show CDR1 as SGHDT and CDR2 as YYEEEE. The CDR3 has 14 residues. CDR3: CASSFPGESYEQYF. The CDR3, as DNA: TGTGCCAGCAGCTTCCCGGGAGAATCCTACGAGCAGTACTTC.

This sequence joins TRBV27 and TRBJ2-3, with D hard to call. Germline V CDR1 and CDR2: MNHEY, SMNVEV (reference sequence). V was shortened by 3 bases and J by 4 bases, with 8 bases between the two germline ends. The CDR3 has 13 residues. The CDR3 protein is CASSLDRADTQYF. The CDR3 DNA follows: TGTGCCAGCAGTTTGGACCGGGCAGATACGCAGTATTTT.

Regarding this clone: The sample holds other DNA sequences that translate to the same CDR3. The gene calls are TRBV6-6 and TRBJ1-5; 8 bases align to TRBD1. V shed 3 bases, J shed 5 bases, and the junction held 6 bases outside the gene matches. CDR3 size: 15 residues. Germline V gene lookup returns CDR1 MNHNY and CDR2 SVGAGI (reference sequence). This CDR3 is CASSYPNRGDQPQHF. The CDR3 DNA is TGTGCCAGCAGTTATCCAAACAGGGGGGATCAGCCCCAGCATTTT.

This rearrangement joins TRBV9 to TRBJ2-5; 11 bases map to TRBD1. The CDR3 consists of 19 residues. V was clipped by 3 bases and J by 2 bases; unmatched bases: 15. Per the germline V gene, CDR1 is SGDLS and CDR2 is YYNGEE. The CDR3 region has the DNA TGTGCCAGCAGCGCCATGTTTATCGAGGGACAGGGGGTTCAAGAGACCCAGTACTTC. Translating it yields CASSAMFIEGQGVQETQYF.

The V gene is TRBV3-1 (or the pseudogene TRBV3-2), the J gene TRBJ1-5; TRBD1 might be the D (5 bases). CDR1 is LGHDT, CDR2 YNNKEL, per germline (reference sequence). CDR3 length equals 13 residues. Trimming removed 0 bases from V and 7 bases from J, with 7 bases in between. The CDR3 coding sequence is TGTGCCAGCAGCCAAGATCGGGGGCAGCCCCAGCATTTT. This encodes CASSQDRGQPQHF.

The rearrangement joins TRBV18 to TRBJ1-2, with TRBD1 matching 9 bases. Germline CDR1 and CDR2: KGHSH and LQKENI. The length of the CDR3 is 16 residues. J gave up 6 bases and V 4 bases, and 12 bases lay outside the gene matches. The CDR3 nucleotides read TGTGCCAGCTCACACAGCGTACCGGGACAGGGAGATGGCTACACCTTC. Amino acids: CASSHSVPGQGDGYTF.

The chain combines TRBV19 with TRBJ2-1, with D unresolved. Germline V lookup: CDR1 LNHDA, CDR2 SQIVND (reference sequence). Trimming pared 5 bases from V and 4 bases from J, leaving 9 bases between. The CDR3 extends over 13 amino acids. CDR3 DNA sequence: TGTGCCAGTAGTCAGGTAGCTTACAATGAGCAGTTCTTC. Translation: CASSQVAYNEQFF.